This TCR beta chain was retrieved from a study of shared clonotypes between healthy human individuals. Study context: Every donor yielded three CD4 naive, three CD4 memory, two CD8 naive and one CD8 memory plate. Study-level findings and limits: Estimated richness values were generally larger in naive subsets than in memory subsets. The researchers took only blood, and tissue repertoires probably look different.

As concerns this clone: Its specificity is unknown.

The donors were all Caucasian adults (living in Nashville, Tennessee). V dropped 5 bases and J dropped 5 bases, with 9 bases sitting between them. This CDR3 has 12 residues. Germline CDR1 is SNHLY and CDR2 is FYNNEI. This table comes from immunoSEQ multiplex PCR, and its TCRdb copy is limited to in-frame clones, with some not included. This repertoire shows some 300,000 clones, over 70% found once; its top ten account for about 9.4%. Sequencing was carried out using memory CD4+ T cells sorted from blood. As to subset: CD45RA-negative fraction. The rearrangement uses TRBV2 and TRBJ1-1, with D unresolved. The clonotype comes from a young man in good health. The CDR3 sequence is CASSTSGTEAFF. CDR3 in DNA: TGTGCCAGCAGTACGAGTGGGACTGAAGCTTTCTTT.